This entry is about one TCR beta chain. This clone's antigen is unknown. Base qualities are not at hand, and no much larger clone is one base apart. From the cysteine through the phenylalanine, the CDR3 covers 14 amino acids. The only DNA kept is the CDR3, 42 bases in frame from the first base. V has 6 bases trimmed and J has 5 bases trimmed; junction bases matching no gene number 6. From the germline V gene, CDR1 is WSHSY and CDR2 is SAAADI. Libraries came from the immunoSEQ multiplex PCR assay. The authors processed their data as follows. Repertoires were summarized in terms of richness and clonality, and significantly expanded and contracted clones between pre- and post-therapy samples were identified. TCRdb mirrors the immuneACCESS table, restricted to in-frame sequences. Some clones are absent from its copies; in checked studies, under half trace to an unresolved V gene, and the reason for the others is unknown. V, J and clone size were drawn from that table, and D and trimming were deduced from the DNA. Within this sample are 25,000 to 35,000 clones, with 92% of them counted one time only. About 2.1% of the sample belongs to the ten largest clones.

This sample is part of a study of neoadjuvant nivolumab and ipilimumab in lung cancer (TCRdb year 2020). Describing the broader study: In the NEOSTAR trial, nivolumab was administered intravenously at 3 mg/kg on days 1, 15 and 29, and the combination arm also received ipilimumab 1 mg/kg on day 1 only. The major pathologic response (MPR) rate in the intention-to-treat population in each study arm was designated as the primary trial endpoint. A total of some 45 patients with operable NSCLC were treated in the trial, with about 23 randomized to nivolumab monotherapy and about 21 randomized to nivolumab plus ipilimumab. The study compared TCR repertoires in pretherapy (baseline) peripheral blood with TCR repertoires in tumors resected at surgery after neoadjuvant immune checkpoint blockade. Matched pretherapy and resected tumor pairs were analyzed from seven patients, of whom four had been treated with nivolumab and three with nivolumab plus ipilimumab.

On the study overall, not on this receptor specifically: From pretherapy to surgery, tumor T-cell richness and clonality increased in three of three dual-therapy tumors but in only two of four nivolumab-treated tumors. A positive correlation was observed between pretherapy blood TCR richness and richness in tumors resected after neoadjuvant therapy (Spearman R of about 0.8). No significant correlation was found between TCR clonality and pathologic tumor regression, and only one major-pathologic-response sample was available for the clonality analysis. Resected tumors had greater TCR richness and clonality than tumor-adjacent uninvolved lung, and increases were observed in more dual-therapy-treated tumors. TCR sequencing was performed in a small number of samples.

The sample's time point label, in plain terms: at surgical resection after neoadjuvant nivolumab +/- ipilimumab. The samples were taken from NEOSTAR, a phase 2 randomized trial in operable NSCLC that tested neoadjuvant nivolumab or nivolumab plus ipilimumab, followed by surgery. The sequence is built from TRBV10-2 and TRBJ2-1, with 8 bases in between that match TRBD2. Sequences were derived from peripheral blood, sampled after neoadjuvant nivolumab, alone or with ipilimumab, at or shortly before surgery. The sequence came from an adult with non-small cell lung cancer. The sequenced DNA: TGCGCCAGCAGACCGGGAGGGTTACACAATGAGCAGTTCTTC. It encodes CASRPGGLHNEQFF.